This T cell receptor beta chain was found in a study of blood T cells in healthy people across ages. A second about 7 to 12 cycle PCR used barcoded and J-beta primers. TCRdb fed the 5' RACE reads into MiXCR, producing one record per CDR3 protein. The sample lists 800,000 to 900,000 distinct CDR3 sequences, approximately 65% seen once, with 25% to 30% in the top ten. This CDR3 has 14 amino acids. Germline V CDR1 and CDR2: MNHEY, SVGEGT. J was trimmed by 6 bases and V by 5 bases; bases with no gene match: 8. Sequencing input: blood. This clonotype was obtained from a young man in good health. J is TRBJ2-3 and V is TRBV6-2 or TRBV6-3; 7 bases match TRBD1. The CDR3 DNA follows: TGTGCCAGCAGTCCTGGGACAGCTGAGGATACGCAGTATTTT. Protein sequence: CASSPGTAEDTQYF.